This T cell receptor (beta chain) was sequenced for a study of T cells in Graves' hyperthyroidism and ophthalmopathy. Ophthalmopathy cases met thresholds of Clinical Activity Score at least 3, NOSPECS grade at least 4 and duration under 3 months. PBMCs stemmed from under 11 ml fresh peripheral blood. Amplification of TCR beta CDR3 regions was performed using RNA transcripts as template. A first-round RT-PCR of the TCR CDR3 used the HTBI primer set. TCRdb analysed the multiplex PCR reads with MiXCR anew, one entry per CDR3 protein. The sample contains hundreds of thousands of distinct CDR3 sequences, roughly 15% of which appear only once. There are a few counts of this clonotype. The CDR3 consists of 14 residues. V was clipped by 3 bases and J by 2 bases, with 8 bases between them. Germline V gene sequence: CDR1 LNHDA, CDR2 SQIVND (reference sequence).

Sequenced input: blood. This TCR derives from a man between 18 and 35 years old with Graves' ophthalmopathy. The rearrangement joins TRBV19 to TRBJ1-3; D unclear. CDR3 DNA sequence: TGTGCCAGTAGTATCATCGAGACTGGAAACACCATATATTTT. Its translation is CASSIIETGNTIYF.